The 2 T cell receptor beta chains given below trace back to one sample, sequenced in a study of blood T cell repertoires in COVID-19. TCRdb keeps only in-frame clones here, not all; method: immunoSEQ multiplex PCR. Here the sample spans about 330,000 clones, around 82% being singletons. Sequencing used peripheral blood. These receptors were taken from a woman aged 45-59 years with acute or convalescent COVID-19.

The V call is TRBV4-1, the J call TRBJ2-3, with 10 positions matching TRBD1. Germline V gene data show CDR1 as MGHRA and CDR2 as YSYEKL. The CDR3 runs to 16 residues. V gave up 0 bases and J gave up 3 bases; unmatched junction bases: 3. The CDR3 loop is CASSQDRTGGTDTQYF. The CDR3, as DNA: TGCGCCAGCAGCCAAGATCGGACAGGGGGAACAGATACGCAGTATTTT.

The chain links TRBV27 to TRBJ1-6, with D possibly being TRBD1 (6 bases). From germline, CDR1 is MNHEY and CDR2 SMNVEV (reference sequence). V dropped 5 bases and J dropped 0 bases, with 14 bases sitting between them. The CDR3 has 17 residues. CDR3 in amino acids: CASSKSTGSSYNSPLHF. The CDR3 DNA reads as TGTGCCAGCAGTAAATCCACAGGGAGCTCCTATAATTCACCCCTCCACTTT.